This T cell receptor (beta chain) was sequenced during a study of blood T cells in healthy people across ages. A J-beta primer mix and a sample-barcoded 5' primer were used in a second PCR of about 7 to 12 cycles. A single record per CDR3 protein comes from TCRdb applying MiXCR to the 5' RACE reads. The sample carries just over 800,000 distinct CDR3 sequences, 62% recorded once. This CDR3 is 12 amino acids long. The V gene's germline CDR1 is SEHNR and CDR2 FQNEAQ (reference sequence). The germline V and J ends were trimmed by 4 bases and 3 bases, with 7 bases remaining between them. With each sample, at least 5.5 micrograms of total RNA were extracted.

The specimen sequenced was blood. This sequence originates from a young man in good health. The chain has TRBV7-9 and TRBJ2-7; D is ambiguous. The CDR3 region has the DNA TGTGCCAGCAGCTCTCAGGTCTACGAGCAGTACTTC. Translation gives CASSSQVYEQYF.